This T cell receptor beta chain emerged from a study of Ad26.COV2.S vaccination and SARS-CoV-2 variants. Treatment specified: around 19 received Ad26.COV2.S at low or high dose, single or two shots; roughly five received placebo; per-sample allocation not given. Day 63 following the first vaccine or placebo injection was when the samples were taken. This clone came up once. Assay: immunoSEQ multiplex PCR; the TCRdb copy retains only in-frame clones and omits some. This table holds about 680,000 clones, around 89% found once. CDR1 LGHNT and CDR2 FRNRAP come from the germline V gene. Trimming took 3 bases from V and 1 from J, leaving 15 bases between them. CDR3 length equals 16 residues.

Material: peripheral blood, obtained in a trial of Ad26.COV2.S vaccine versus placebo. This TCR was recovered from a person aged 18 to 65 who received the Ad26.COV2.S COVID-19 vaccine or a placebo. The rearrangement joins TRBV12-5 to TRBJ1-1; no clear D. The CDR3 nucleotides read TGTGCTAGTGGTTTCGACGGTGGGATGGGGAACACTGAAGCTTTCTTT. The encoded protein is CASGFDGGMGNTEAFF.